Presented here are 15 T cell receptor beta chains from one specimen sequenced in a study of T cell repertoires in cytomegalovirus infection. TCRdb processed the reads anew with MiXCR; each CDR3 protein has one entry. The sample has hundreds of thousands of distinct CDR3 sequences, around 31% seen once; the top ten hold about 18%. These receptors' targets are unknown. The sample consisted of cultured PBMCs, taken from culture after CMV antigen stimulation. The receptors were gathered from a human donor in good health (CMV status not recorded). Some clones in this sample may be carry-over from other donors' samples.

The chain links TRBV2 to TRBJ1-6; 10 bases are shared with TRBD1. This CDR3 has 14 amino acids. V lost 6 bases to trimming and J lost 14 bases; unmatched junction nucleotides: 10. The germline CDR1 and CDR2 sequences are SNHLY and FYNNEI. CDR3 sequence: CASRLGQGEAALHF. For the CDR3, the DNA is TGTGCCAGCAGGCTAGGACAGGGGGAAGCGGCCCTCCACTTT.

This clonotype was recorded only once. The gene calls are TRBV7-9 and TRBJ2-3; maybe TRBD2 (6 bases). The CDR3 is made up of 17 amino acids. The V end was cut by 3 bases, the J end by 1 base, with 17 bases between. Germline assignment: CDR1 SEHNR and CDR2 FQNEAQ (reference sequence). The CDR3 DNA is TGTGCCAGCAGCTTCGCAGATGCCGGGACTCGCACAGATACGCAGTATTTT. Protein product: CASSFADAGTRTDTQYF.

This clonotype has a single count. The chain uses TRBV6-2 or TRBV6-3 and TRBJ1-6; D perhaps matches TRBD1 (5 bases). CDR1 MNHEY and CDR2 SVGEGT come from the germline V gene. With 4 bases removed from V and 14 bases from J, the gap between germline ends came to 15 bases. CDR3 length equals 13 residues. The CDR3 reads CASSSFLRDSLHF. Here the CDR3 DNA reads TGTGCCAGCAGTTCCTTTCTCCGGGACTCCCTCCACTTT.

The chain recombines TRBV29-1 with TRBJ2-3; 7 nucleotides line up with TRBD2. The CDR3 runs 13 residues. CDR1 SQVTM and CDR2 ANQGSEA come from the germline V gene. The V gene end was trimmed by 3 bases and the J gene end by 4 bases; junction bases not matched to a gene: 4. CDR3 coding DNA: TGCAGCGTTGATCTGCGGGGGTCAGATACGCAGTATTTT. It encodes CSVDLRGSDTQYF.

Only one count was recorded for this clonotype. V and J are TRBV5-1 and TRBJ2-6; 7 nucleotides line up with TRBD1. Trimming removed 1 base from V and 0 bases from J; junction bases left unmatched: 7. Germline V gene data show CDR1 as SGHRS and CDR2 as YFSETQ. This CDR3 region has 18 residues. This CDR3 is CASSLWDSGTSGANVLTF. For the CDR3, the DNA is TGCGCCAGCAGCTTGTGGGACAGTGGGACCTCTGGGGCCAACGTCCTGACTTTC.

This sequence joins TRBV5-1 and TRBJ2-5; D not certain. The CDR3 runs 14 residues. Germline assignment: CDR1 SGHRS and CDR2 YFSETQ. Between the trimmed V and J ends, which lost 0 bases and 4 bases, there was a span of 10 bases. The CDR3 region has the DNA TGCGCCAGCAGCTTGGAGGTGAGGACAGAGACCCAGTACTTC. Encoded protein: CASSLEVRTETQYF.

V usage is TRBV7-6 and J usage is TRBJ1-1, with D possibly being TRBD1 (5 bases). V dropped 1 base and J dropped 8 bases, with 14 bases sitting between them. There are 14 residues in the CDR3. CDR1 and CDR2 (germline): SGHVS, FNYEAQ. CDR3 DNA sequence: TGTGCCAGCAGCTTAGGAGGCAGGGTGGGGGAAGCTTTCTTT. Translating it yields CASSLGGRVGEAFF.

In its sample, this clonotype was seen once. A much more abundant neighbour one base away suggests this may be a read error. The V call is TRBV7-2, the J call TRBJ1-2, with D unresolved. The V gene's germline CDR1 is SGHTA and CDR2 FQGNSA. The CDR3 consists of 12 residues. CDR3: CASSSDNYGYSF. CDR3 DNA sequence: TGTGCCAGCAGCTCCGACAACTATGGCTACTCCTTC.

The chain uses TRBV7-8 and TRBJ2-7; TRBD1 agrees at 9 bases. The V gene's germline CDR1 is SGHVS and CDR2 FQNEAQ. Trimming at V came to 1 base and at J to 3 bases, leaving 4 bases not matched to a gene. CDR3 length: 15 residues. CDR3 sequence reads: CASSLVGQGYYEQYF. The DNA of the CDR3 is TGTGCCAGCAGCTTAGTCGGACAGGGGTACTACGAGCAGTACTTC.

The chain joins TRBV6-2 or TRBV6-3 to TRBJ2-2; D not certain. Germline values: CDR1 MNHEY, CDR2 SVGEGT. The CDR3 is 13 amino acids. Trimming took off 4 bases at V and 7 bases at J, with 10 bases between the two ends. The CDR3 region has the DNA TGTGCCAGCAGTTCCTACCGCGTCGGGGAGCTGTTTTTT. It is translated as CASSSYRVGELFF.

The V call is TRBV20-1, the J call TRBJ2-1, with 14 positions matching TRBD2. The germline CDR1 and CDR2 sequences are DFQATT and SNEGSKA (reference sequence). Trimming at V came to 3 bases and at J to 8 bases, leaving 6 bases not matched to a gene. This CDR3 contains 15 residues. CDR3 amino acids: CSARTSGRAGDEQFF. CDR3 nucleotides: TGCAGTGCTAGGACTAGCGGGAGGGCCGGGGATGAGCAGTTCTTC.

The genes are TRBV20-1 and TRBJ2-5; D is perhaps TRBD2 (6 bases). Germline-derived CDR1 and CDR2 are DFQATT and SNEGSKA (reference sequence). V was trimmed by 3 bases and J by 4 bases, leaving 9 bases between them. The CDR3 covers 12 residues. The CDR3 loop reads CSAREAGETQYF. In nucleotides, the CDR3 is TGCAGTGCTAGGGAAGCGGGAGAGACCCAGTACTTC.

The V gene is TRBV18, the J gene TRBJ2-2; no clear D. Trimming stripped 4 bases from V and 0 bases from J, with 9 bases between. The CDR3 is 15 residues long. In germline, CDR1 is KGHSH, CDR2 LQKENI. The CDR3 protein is CASSLIRANTGELFF. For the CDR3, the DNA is TGTGCCAGCTCACTGATTCGGGCGAACACCGGGGAGCTGTTTTTT.

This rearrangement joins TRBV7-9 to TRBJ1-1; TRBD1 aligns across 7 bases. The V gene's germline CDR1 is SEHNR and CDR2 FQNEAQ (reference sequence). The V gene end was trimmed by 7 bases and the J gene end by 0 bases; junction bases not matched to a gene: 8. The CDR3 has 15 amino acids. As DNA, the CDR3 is TGTGCCAGCACGCCTTACAGGGGTCTGAACACTGAAGCTTTCTTT. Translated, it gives CASTPYRGLNTEAFF.

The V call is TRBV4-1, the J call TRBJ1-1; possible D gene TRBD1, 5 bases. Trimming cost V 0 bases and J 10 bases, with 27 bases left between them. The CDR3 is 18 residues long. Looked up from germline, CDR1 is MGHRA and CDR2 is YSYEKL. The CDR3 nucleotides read TGCGCCAGCAGCCAAGATTCCCCAGACAGTAGGAGAGGGAGAGGAGCTTTCTTT. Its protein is CASSQDSPDSRRGRGAFF.